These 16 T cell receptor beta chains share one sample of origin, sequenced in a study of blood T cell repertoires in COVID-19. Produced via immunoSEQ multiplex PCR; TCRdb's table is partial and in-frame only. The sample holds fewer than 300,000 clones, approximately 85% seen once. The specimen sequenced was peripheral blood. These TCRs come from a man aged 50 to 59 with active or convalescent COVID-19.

The CDR3 reads CASGLAGVLAYNEQFF. The CDR3 region has the DNA TGTGCCAGCGGACTAGCGGGAGTTCTCGCATACAATGAGCAGTTCTTC. The J gene is TRBJ2-1, the V gene TRBV5-8, with 13 bases that match TRBD2. The V segment lost 7 bases and the J segment 4 bases; nucleotides outside the gene matches: 8. In germline, CDR1 is SGHTS, CDR2 YDEGEE. The length of the CDR3 is 16 residues.

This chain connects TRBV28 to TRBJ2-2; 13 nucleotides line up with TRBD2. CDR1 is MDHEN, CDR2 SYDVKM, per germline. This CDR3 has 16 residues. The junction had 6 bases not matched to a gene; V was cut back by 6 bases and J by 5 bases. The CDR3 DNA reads TGTGCCAGCAGGACCGGACTAGCGGGAGTTACCGGGGAGCTGTTTTTT. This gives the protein CASRTGLAGVTGELFF.

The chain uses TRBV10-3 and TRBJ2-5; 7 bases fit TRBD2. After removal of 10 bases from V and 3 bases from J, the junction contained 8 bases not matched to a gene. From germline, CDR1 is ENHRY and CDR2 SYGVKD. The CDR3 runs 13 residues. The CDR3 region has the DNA TGTGCCAGCGGGGGAGGCTGGGAAGAGACCCAGTACTTC. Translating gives CASGGGWEETQYF.

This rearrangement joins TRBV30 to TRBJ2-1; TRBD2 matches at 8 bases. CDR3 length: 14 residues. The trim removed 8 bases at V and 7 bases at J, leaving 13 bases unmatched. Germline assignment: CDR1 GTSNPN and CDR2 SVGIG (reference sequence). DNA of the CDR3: TGTGCCGCCCGAACGTTCGGGAGGGGAAATGAGCAGTTCTTC. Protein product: CAARTFGRGNEQFF.

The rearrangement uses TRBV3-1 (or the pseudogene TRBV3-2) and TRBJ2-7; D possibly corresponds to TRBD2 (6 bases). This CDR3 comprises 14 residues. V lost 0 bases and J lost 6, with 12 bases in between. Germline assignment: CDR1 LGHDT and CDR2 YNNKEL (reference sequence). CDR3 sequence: CASSQDTLGGEQYF. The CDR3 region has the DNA TGTGCCAGCAGCCAAGATACGCTGGGAGGCGAGCAGTACTTC.

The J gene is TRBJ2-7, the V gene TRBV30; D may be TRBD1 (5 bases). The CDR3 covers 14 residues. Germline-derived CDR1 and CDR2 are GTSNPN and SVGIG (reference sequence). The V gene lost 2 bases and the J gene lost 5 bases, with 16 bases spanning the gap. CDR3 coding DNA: TGTGCCTGGAGTCCCCCCCAGGGTTCGGACGAGCAGTACTTC. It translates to CAWSPPQGSDEQYF.

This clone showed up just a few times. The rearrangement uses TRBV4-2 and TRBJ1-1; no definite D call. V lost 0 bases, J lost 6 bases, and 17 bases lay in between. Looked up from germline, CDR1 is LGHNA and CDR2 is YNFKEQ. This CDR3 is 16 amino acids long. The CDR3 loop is CASSQDRAGRLPEAFF. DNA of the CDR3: TGTGCCAGCAGCCAAGATCGGGCGGGAAGGCTCCCTGAAGCTTTCTTT.

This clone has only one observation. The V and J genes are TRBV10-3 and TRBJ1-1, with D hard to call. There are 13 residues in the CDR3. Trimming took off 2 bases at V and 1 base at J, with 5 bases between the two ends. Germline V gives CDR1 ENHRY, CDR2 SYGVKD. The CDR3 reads CAISEISNTEAFF. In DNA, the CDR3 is TGTGCCATCAGTGAGATATCGAACACTGAAGCTTTCTTT.

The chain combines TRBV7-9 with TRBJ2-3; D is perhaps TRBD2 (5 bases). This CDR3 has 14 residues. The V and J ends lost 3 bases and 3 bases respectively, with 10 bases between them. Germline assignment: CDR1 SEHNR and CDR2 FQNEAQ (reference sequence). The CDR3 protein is CASSFSAVTDTQYF. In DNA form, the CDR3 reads TGTGCCAGCAGCTTCTCAGCGGTAACAGATACGCAGTATTTT.

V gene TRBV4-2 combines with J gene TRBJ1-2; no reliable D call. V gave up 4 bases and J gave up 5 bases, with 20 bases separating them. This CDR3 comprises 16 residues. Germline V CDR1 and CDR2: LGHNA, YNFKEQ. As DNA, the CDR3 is TGTGCCAGCAGCCCTGAATGGCCAGTGGAGGGATATGGCTACACCTTC. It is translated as CASSPEWPVEGYGYTF.

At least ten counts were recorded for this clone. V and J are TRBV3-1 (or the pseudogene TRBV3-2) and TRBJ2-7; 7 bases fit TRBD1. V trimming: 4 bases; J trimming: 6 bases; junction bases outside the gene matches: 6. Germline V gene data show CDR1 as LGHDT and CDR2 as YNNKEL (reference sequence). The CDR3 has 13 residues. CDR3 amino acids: CASSPNPGGEQYF. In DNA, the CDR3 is TGTGCCAGCAGCCCGAACCCAGGGGGCGAGCAGTACTTC.

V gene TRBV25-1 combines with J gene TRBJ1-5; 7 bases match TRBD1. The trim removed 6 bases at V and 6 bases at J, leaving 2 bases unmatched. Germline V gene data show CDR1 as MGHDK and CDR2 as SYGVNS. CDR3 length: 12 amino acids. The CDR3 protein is CASRGGSQPQHF. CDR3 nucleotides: TGTGCCAGCAGAGGGGGCTCTCAGCCCCAGCATTTT.

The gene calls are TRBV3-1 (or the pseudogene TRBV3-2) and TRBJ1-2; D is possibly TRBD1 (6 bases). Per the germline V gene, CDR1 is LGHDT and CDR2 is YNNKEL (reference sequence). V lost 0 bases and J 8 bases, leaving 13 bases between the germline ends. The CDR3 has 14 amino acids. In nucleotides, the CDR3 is TGTGCCAGCAGCCAAGATTGGGGGGGGCGAGGCTACACCTTC. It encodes CASSQDWGGRGYTF.

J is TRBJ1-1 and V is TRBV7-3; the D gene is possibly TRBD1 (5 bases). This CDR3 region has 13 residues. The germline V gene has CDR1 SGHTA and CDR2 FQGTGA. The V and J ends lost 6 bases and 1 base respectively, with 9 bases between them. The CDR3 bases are TGTGCCAGCAGTCGACAGCCGAACACTGAAGCTTTCTTT. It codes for CASSRQPNTEAFF.

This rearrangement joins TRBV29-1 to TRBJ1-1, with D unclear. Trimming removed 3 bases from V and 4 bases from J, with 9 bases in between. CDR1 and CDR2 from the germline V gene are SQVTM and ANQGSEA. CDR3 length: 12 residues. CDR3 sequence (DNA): TGCAGCGTTGAGGTGGCGGGCACTGAAGCTTTCTTT. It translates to CSVEVAGTEAFF. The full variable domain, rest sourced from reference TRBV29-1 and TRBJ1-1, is SAVISQKPSRDICQRGTSLTIQCQVDSQVTMMFWYRQQPGQSLTLIATANQGSEATYESGFVIDKFPISRPNLTFSTLTVSNMSPEDSSIYLCSVEVAGTEAFFGQGTRLTVV.

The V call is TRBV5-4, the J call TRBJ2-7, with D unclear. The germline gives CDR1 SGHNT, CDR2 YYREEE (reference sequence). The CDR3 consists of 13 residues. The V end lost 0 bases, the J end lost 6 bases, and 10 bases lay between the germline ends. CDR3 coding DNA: TGTGCCAGCAGCTTGGGAAGAGAGCGCGAGCAGTACTTC. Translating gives CASSLGREREQYF.